This T cell receptor (beta chain) was observed in a study of T cells in Graves' hyperthyroidism and ophthalmopathy. Clinical symptoms, serum thyroxine, TRAb, thyroid ultrasound and orbital computed tomography informed diagnoses. Study-level results: The authors' 13 V-J model separated ophthalmopathy from stable hyperthyroidism.

Researchers amplified the TCR beta CDR3 regions from RNA transcripts. The primer set for the first-round RT-PCR of the TCR CDR3 was HTBI. MiXCR, run by TCRdb on the multiplex PCR reads, gives a single entry per CDR3 protein. This table has nearly 750,000 distinct CDR3 sequences, approximately 36% appearing once. The CDR3 length is 13 residues. From germline, CDR1 is DFQATT and CDR2 SNEGSKA (reference sequence). V dropped 0 bases and J dropped 1 base, with 7 bases sitting between them. Comment on this clonotype: Its cognate antigen is unknown.

The sample was blood. The gene calls are TRBV20-1 and TRBJ2-7; D gene ambiguous. The source is a woman in her forties with Graves' hyperthyroidism. CDR3 nucleotide sequence: TGCAGTGCTAGAGAGGTAGAGTCCTACGAGCAGTACTTC. As protein: CSAREVESYEQYF.